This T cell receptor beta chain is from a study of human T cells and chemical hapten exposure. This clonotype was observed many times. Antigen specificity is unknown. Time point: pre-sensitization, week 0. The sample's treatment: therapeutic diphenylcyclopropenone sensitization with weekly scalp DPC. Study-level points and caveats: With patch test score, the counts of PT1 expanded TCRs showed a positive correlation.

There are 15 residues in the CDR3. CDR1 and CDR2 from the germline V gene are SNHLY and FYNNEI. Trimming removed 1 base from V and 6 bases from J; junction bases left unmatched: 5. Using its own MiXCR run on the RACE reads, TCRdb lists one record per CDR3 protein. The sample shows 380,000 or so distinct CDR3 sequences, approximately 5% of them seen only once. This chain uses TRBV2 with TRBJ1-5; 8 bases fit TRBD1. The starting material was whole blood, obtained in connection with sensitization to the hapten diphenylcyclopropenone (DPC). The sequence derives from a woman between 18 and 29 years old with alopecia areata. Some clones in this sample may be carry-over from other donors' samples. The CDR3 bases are TGTGCCAGCAGTGAAGGCAGGGGGCGAATTCAGCCCCAGCATTTT. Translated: CASSEGRGRIQPQHF.